The 10 T cell receptor beta chains below all came from one sample that was sequenced in a study of T cell responses to AZD1222 COVID-19 vaccine. Generated by immunoSEQ multiplex PCR, the TCRdb table keeps only in-frame clones and is missing some. Of about 170,000 clones listed, 90% are singletons. This sample comprised peripheral blood, obtained on day 0 of AZD1222 vaccination. Receptors originate from an adult in good health.

The CDR3 coding sequence is TGTGCCAGCAGCTCGCCAACAGGGGTGAACACTGAAGCTTTCTTT. As protein: CASSSPTGVNTEAFF. The chain uses TRBV5-4 and TRBJ1-1, with 7 bases that match TRBD1. The junction had 5 bases not matched to a gene; V was cut back by 3 bases and J by 0 bases. The CDR3 length is 15 residues. Germline V CDR1 and CDR2: SGHNT, YYREEE (reference sequence).

The J gene is TRBJ1-1, the V gene TRBV7-6; D possibly corresponds to TRBD1 (5 bases). CDR1 is SGHVS, CDR2 FNYEAQ, per germline. Trimming took off 2 bases at V and 1 base at J, with 11 bases between the two ends. CDR3 length equals 15 residues. CDR3 coding DNA: TGTGCCAGCAGCTTAATTAGGGGCCAGAACACTGAAGCTTTCTTT. The encoded protein is CASSLIRGQNTEAFF. Complete variable domain (other parts from reference TRBV7-6 and TRBJ1-1): GAGVSQSPRYKVTKRGQDVALRCDPISGHVSLYWYRQALGQGPEFLTYFNYEAQQDKSGLPNDRFSAERPEGSISTLTIQRTEQRDSAMYRCASSLIRGQNTEAFFGQGTRLTVV.

J is TRBJ2-1 and V is TRBV7-8; no clear D gene. CDR1 is SGHVS, CDR2 FQNEAQ, per germline. This CDR3 contains 15 residues. V lost 5 bases, J lost 0 bases, and 11 bases lay in between. The CDR3 region is CASSIDISSYNEQFF. The CDR3 DNA reads as TGTGCCAGCAGCATAGACATCAGCTCCTACAATGAGCAGTTCTTC.

The chain couples TRBV9 to TRBJ1-1; D may be TRBD1 (6 bases). There are 16 residues in the CDR3. V was clipped by 0 bases and J by 2 bases, with 14 bases between them. Germline CDR1 and CDR2: SGDLS and YYNGEE. The CDR3 coding sequence is TGTGCCAGCAGCGTAGGCCCAGGAGGGGGAAACACTGAAGCTTTCTTT. It yields the protein CASSVGPGGGNTEAFF.

J is TRBJ2-2 and V is TRBV6-5; 10 nucleotides line up with TRBD1. Germline loops: CDR1 MNHEY, CDR2 SVGAGI. The CDR3 is 15 amino acids. Trimming at V came to 5 bases and at J to 3 bases, leaving 3 bases not matched to a gene. The CDR3 spells CASSTDRGYTGELFF. CDR3 nucleotide sequence: TGTGCCAGCAGTACGGACAGGGGGTACACCGGGGAGCTGTTTTTT.

The chain's CDR3 is CASSQEAGAQYEQYF. In nucleotides, the CDR3 is TGTGCCAGCAGCCAAGAAGCTGGGGCCCAGTACGAGCAGTACTTC. V usage is TRBV7-8 and J usage is TRBJ2-7; TRBD1 is a possible D gene (5 bases). Trimming took off 5 bases at V and 4 bases at J, with 18 bases between the two ends. Germline V CDR1 and CDR2: SGHVS, FQNEAQ. This CDR3 is 15 amino acids long.

The V call is TRBV12-3 or TRBV12-4, the J call TRBJ1-4; D remains unclear. V dropped 3 bases and J dropped 9 bases, with 8 bases sitting between them. The length of the CDR3 is 12 residues. Here the CDR3 reads CASSFAQKKLFF. The CDR3 DNA is TGTGCCAGCAGTTTCGCGCAGAAAAAACTGTTTTTT.

The CDR3, as DNA: TGTGCCAGCAGCTTTGGGGCCGCGGAGAACACCGGGGAGCTGTTTTTT. It codes for CASSFGAAENTGELFF. The chain joins TRBV7-9 to TRBJ2-2, with D possibly being TRBD1 (5 bases). The CDR3 has 16 amino acids. The germline V and J ends were trimmed by 3 bases and 1 base, with 12 bases remaining between them. The V gene's germline CDR1 is SEHNR and CDR2 FQNEAQ (reference sequence).

The gene calls are TRBV5-4 and TRBJ2-5, with unresolved D. The V end lost 6 bases, the J end lost 7 bases, and 10 bases lay between the germline ends. From germline, CDR1 is SGHNT and CDR2 YYREEE (reference sequence). This CDR3 is 11 amino acids long. The CDR3: CASTSLGTQYF. CDR3 DNA sequence: TGTGCCAGCACCTCTCTAGGGACCCAGTACTTC.

CDR3 bases: TGTGCCAGCAGTTTCGCAGGGGGTAGCAATCAGCCCCAGCATTTT. Translation gives CASSFAGGSNQPQHF. The chain employs TRBV27 and TRBJ1-5; 7 bases agree with TRBD1. With 3 bases clipped from V and 0 bases from J, the junction kept 2 bases outside the gene matches. Germline values: CDR1 MNHEY, CDR2 SMNVEV (reference sequence). There are 15 residues in the CDR3.